A selection of T cell receptor beta chains follows, all from one sample in a study of blood T cell repertoires in COVID-19. The protocol was immunoSEQ multiplex PCR, while the TCRdb copy is restricted to in-frame clones and leaves out a portion. The profile shows about 220,000 clones, roughly 82% of them singletons. Source material: peripheral blood. The receptors were gathered from a woman aged 70-85 years with acute or convalescent COVID-19. The CDR3 runs from the conserved cysteine through the conserved F or W. A D gene is named only where the DNA matches it firmly. Size tells how often a clone was seen (once, few, many) or the class of an expanded clone, and some rows leave it out.

V gene	D gene	clone size	J gene	CDR3 protein	CDR3 DNA
TRBV6-6	NA	NA	TRBJ1-1	CASSPADRNTEAFF	TGTGCCAGCAGTCCAGCTGACAGGAACACTGAAGCTTTCTTT
TRBV19	NA	NA	TRBJ1-5	CASSIRRGSNQPQHF	TGTGCCAGTAGTATTAGGCGGGGGAGCAATCAGCCCCAGCATTTT
TRBV5-6	TRBD1	NA	TRBJ1-6	CASSVDRGSPIVYNSPLHF	TGTGCCAGCAGCGTCGACAGGGGATCCCCTATAGTATATAATTCACCCCTCCACTTT
TRBV18	NA	NA	TRBJ1-3	CASSPLRERGTGNTIYF	TGTGCCAGCTCACCATTAAGGGAAAGGGGAACTGGAAACACCATATATTTT
TRBV7-9	TRBD1	once	TRBJ1-1	CASSYTGTGGTEAFF	TGTGCCAGCAGCTATACCGGGACAGGGGGCACTGAAGCTTTCTTT
TRBV12-3/TRBV12-4	NA	once	TRBJ2-1	CASSSSLRDEQFF	TGTGCCAGCAGTTCCTCATTGCGGGATGAGCAGTTCTTC
TRBV5-1	NA	NA	TRBJ1-1	CASSLDSRTFF	TGCGCCAGCAGCTTGGACAGTAGGACTTTCTTT
TRBV6-1	NA	NA	TRBJ1-2	CASSDPGRQSYTF	TGTGCCAGCAGTGACCCAGGCAGGCAAAGCTACACCTTC
TRBV6-1	NA	NA	TRBJ1-1	CASSEGGVDTEAFF	TGTGCCAGCAGTGAGGGGGGGGTCGACACTGAAGCTTTCTTT
TRBV28	TRBD1	NA	TRBJ1-2	CASSYIGQGKTYGYTF	TGTGCCAGCAGCTACATCGGACAGGGAAAAACCTATGGCTACACCTTC
TRBV6-5	NA	few	TRBJ2-2	CASSRQVANTGELFF	TGTGCCAGCAGCAGACAGGTCGCGAACACCGGGGAGCTGTTTTTT
TRBV7-9	NA	NA	TRBJ2-7	CASSSRGPFYEQYF	TGTGCCAGCAGCTCGCGGGGACCCTTCTACGAGCAGTACTTC
TRBV3-1/TRBV3-2	TRBD1	NA	TRBJ1-2	CASSQQGDYGYTF	TGTGCCAGCAGCCAACAGGGGGATTATGGCTACACCTTC
TRBV6-5	TRBD1	NA	TRBJ2-1	CASRTGGYNEQFF	TGTGCCAGCCGGACAGGGGGATACAATGAGCAGTTCTTC
TRBV14	NA	NA	TRBJ1-5	CASSQGSGGLQPQHF	TGTGCCAGCAGCCAAGGATCCGGGGGTCTGCAGCCCCAGCATTTT
TRBV19	NA	NA	TRBJ1-5	CASTFGGGFNQPQHF	TGTGCCAGTACATTCGGTGGGGGGTTCAATCAGCCCCAGCATTTT
TRBV7-9	NA	once	TRBJ1-4	CASSLDGNEKLFF	TGTGCCAGCAGCTTAGACGGGAATGAAAAACTGTTTTTT
TRBV27	NA	NA	TRBJ1-2	CASSSGGVGYTF	TGTGCCAGCAGTTCTGGGGGGGTAGGCTACACCTTC
TRBV7-2	NA	NA	TRBJ2-3	CASSLAGGGHTDTQYF	TGTGCCAGCAGCTTAGCAGGTGGGGGCCACACAGATACGCAGTATTTT
TRBV10-3	TRBD2	NA	TRBJ2-3	CAISQAGGSTDTQYF	TGTGCCATCAGTCAAGCGGGGGGGAGCACAGATACGCAGTATTTT
TRBV21-1	NA	few	TRBJ2-5	CASNEGLQETQYF	TGTGCCAGCAACGAGGGCCTTCAAGAGACCCAGTACTTC
TRBV12-3/TRBV12-4	NA	NA	TRBJ1-1	CASSPRNTEAFF	TGTGCCAGCAGCCCCCGGAACACTGAAGCTTTCTTT
TRBV5-1	TRBD1	once	TRBJ1-2	CASSVDRGVLFGYTF	TGCGCCAGCAGCGTGGACAGGGGCGTTTTGTTTGGCTACACCTTC
TRBV18	NA	NA	TRBJ1-6	CASSPPGSLPLHF	TGTGCCAGCTCACCACCGGGTAGCCTGCCCCTCCACTTT
TRBV6-5	NA	NA	TRBJ1-6	CASTTRSNNSPLHF	TGTGCCAGCACCACCAGGTCAAATAATTCACCCCTCCACTTT
TRBV15	NA	NA	TRBJ2-7	CATSREGGLLSEQYF	TGTGCCACCAGCAGAGAAGGCGGGCTCCTATCCGAGCAGTACTTC
TRBV5-5	TRBD1	NA	TRBJ1-5	CASRQGTVTNQPQHF	TGTGCCAGCAGACAGGGGACCGTCACCAATCAGCCCCAGCATTTT
TRBV7-9	TRBD1	NA	TRBJ1-4	CASSLGTVNEKLFF	TGTGCCAGCAGCCTCGGGACAGTAAATGAAAAACTGTTTTTT
TRBV7-2	TRBD1	NA	TRBJ1-2	CASSSSGGDSYYGYTF	TGTGCCAGCAGCTCATCCGGGGGGGACAGCTACTATGGCTACACCTTC
TRBV25-1	TRBD1	once	TRBJ2-1	CASSVTGGNEQFF	TGTGCCAGCAGTGTCACAGGGGGCAATGAGCAGTTCTTC
TRBV10-1	TRBD1	NA	TRBJ1-1	CASSDKGQGNTEAFF	TGCGCCAGCAGTGATAAGGGACAGGGGAACACTGAAGCTTTCTTT
TRBV6-5	TRBD1	NA	TRBJ2-5	CASSAQGQGKTQYF	TGTGCCAGCAGCGCCCAAGGACAGGGAAAGACCCAGTACTTC
TRBV2	NA	NA	TRBJ1-2	CASSEESVSYGYTF	TGTGCCAGCAGTGAAGAGTCTGTCAGCTATGGCTACACCTTC
TRBV4-1	NA	NA	TRBJ2-1	CASSQSTGFSYNEQFF	TGCGCCAGCAGCCAATCCACGGGGTTCTCCTACAATGAGCAGTTCTTC
TRBV2	TRBD1	few	TRBJ1-2	CATAGGQGFRAYTF	TGTGCCACCGCAGGGGGACAGGGATTTCGGGCCTACACCTTC
TRBV6-5	TRBD1	NA	TRBJ2-2	CASSLSGTDAGELFF	TGTGCCAGCAGTTTATCCGGGACAGACGCCGGGGAGCTGTTTTTT
TRBV9	TRBD2	NA	TRBJ2-1	CASSLSGGAEFEQFF	TGTGCCAGCAGCCTGAGCGGGGGGGCCGAATTTGAGCAGTTCTTC
TRBV7-2	NA	NA	TRBJ1-3	CASRGSSSGNTIYF	TGTGCCAGCAGGGGCAGCAGCTCTGGAAACACCATATATTTT
TRBV7-9	TRBD1	NA	TRBJ2-5	CASSVPTGLAETQYF	TGTGCCAGCAGCGTTCCGACAGGGCTTGCCGAGACCCAGTACTTC
TRBV23-1	NA	NA	TRBJ1-2	CASSQSASNYGYTF	TGCGCCAGCAGTCAATCGGCAAGTAACTATGGCTACACCTTC